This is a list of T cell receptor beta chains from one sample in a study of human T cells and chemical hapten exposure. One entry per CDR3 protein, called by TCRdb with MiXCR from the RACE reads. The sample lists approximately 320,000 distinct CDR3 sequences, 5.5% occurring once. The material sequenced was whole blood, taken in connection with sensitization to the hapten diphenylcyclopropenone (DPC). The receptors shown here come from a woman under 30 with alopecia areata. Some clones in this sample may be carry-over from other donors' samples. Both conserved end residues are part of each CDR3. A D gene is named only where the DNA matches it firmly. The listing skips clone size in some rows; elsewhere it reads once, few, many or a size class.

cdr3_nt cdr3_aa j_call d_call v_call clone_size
TGCAGTGCTAGAGAAGCGGGGGAGAGCACAGATACGCAGTATTTT CSAREAGESTDTQYF TRBJ2-3 TRBD2 TRBV20-1 -
TGTGCCAGCACCCCGCCCAATCAGCCCCAGCATTTT CASTPPNQPQHF TRBJ1-5 - TRBV28 many
TGTGCCAGCAGCTTAGGCACAGGGGAAGCTGAAGCTTTCTTT CASSLGTGEAEAFF TRBJ1-1 TRBD1 TRBV7-2 few
TGCAGTGCTAGACGGGACAGGGGAACTGTGAACACTGAAGCTTTCTTT CSARRDRGTVNTEAFF TRBJ1-1 TRBD1 TRBV20-1 many
TGTGCCAGCAGTGACATGGGGAGCAATCAGCCCCAGCATTTT CASSDMGSNQPQHF TRBJ1-5 - TRBV6-1 -
TGTGCCAGCAGTGAAATTCGGATGGTTCAGTACTTC CASSEIRMVQYF TRBJ2-4 - TRBV6-1 -
TGTGCCAGCAGTTTGTGGGCGGGGGCGTTGACAGATACGCAGTATTTT CASSLWAGALTDTQYF TRBJ2-3 - TRBV12-3/TRBV12-4 many
TGCGCCAGCAGCTTGGCCGGGCTAGGCCAAGAGACCCAGTACTTC CASSLAGLGQETQYF TRBJ2-5 - TRBV5-1 few
TGTGCCAGCAGAGTTGTCGCCATCCCATTCTACAATGAGCAGTTCTTC CASRVVAIPFYNEQFF TRBJ2-1 - TRBV5-5 few
TGTGCCAGCAGTGAACTCTCGTACAATGAGCAGTTCTTC CASSELSYNEQFF TRBJ2-1 - TRBV2 -
TGCAGCGCTGGGGGCAACGATGGCTACACCTTC CSAGGNDGYTF TRBJ1-2 - TRBV29-1 -
TGCGCCAGCAGCCAAGATCTAGGGACAGTCGATGAAAAACTGTTTTTT CASSQDLGTVDEKLFF TRBJ1-4 TRBD1 TRBV4-3 few
TGCGCCAGCAGCTTGAGGATTGTAGATACGCAGTATTTT CASSLRIVDTQYF TRBJ2-3 - TRBV5-1 few
TGCAGTGCTTGGGACAGGAGAGGGGAAAAACTGTTTTTT CSAWDRRGEKLFF TRBJ1-4 TRBD1 TRBV20-1 -
TGTGCCAGCAGTGACTCGGATATATGGGGTTTGGACTACGAGCAGTACTTC CASSDSDIWGLDYEQYF TRBJ2-7 - TRBV6-4 few
TGCAGTGCTAGAGGGACTGCCCCAGATACGCAGTATTTT CSARGTAPDTQYF TRBJ2-3 - TRBV20-1 -
TGTGCCAGCAGCAAAGCGGACGATTGGGGGCTTAACTATGGCTACACCTTC CASSKADDWGLNYGYTF TRBJ1-2 - TRBV21-1 -
TGTGCCAGCAGCGCTACAGGGGGCGGGGAAAAACTGTTTTTT CASSATGGGEKLFF TRBJ1-4 TRBD1 TRBV9 -
TGTGCCAGCAGCCCCGTGGTCCAGAACACTGAAGCTTTCTTT CASSPVVQNTEAFF TRBJ1-1 - TRBV14 -
TGTGCCAGCAGCCGACCGACGTACGAGCAGTACTTC CASSRPTYEQYF TRBJ2-7 - TRBV28 many
TGCAGTGCCACCCAGGACTCCAATCAGCCCCAGCATTTT CSATQDSNQPQHF TRBJ1-5 - TRBV20-1 few
TGTGCCAGCAGCAAGCTATTTAAGACCGCGAACTATGGCTACACCTTC CASSKLFKTANYGYTF TRBJ1-2 - TRBV6-6 many
TGTGCCAGCAGTTTGGGGATTACTGAGGTCTCTGGGGCCAACGTCCTGACTTTC CASSLGITEVSGANVLTF TRBJ2-6 - TRBV12-3/TRBV12-4 -
TGTGCCAGCAGCCGCGAGCCGAGCAGCCGCTCCTACAATGAGCAGTTCTTC CASSREPSSRSYNEQFF TRBJ2-1 - TRBV7-9 -
TGTGCCAGCAGTTACGGGAGGGGGACATCGAATGATGAAAAACTGTTTTTT CASSYGRGTSNDEKLFF TRBJ1-4 - TRBV6-6 -